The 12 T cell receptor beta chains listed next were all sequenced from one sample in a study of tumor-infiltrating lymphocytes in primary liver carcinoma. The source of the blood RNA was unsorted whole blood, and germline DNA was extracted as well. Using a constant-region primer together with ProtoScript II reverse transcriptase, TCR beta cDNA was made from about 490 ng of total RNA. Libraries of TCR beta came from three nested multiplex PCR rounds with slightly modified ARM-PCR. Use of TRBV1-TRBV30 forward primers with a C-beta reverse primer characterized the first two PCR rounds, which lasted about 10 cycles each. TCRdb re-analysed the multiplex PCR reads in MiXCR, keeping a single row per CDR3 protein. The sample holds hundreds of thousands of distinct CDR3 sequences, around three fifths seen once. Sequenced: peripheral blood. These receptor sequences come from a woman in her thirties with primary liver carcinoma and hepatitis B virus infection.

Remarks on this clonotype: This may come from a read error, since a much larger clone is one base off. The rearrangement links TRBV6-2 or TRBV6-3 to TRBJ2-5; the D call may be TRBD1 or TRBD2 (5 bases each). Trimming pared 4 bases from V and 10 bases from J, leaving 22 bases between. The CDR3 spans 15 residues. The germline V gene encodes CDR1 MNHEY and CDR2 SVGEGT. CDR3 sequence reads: CASSLGDALQGCQYF. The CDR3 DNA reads TGTGCCAGCAGTTTAGGGGACGCCCTGCAGGGATGCCAGTACTTC.

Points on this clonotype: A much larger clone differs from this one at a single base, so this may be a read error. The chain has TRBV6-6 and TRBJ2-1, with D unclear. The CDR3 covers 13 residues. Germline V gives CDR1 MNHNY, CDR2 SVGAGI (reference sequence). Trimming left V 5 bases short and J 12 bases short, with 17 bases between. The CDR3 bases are TGTGCCAGCAGTAGCTTTGTCAGGATTGTGCAGTTCTTC. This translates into CASSSFVRIVQFF.

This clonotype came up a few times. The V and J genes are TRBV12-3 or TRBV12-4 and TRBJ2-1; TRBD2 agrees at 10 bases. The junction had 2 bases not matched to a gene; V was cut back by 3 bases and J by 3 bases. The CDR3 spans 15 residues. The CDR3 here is CASSFWTSGYNEQFF. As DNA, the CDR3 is TGTGCCAGCAGTTTCTGGACTAGCGGCTACAATGAGCAGTTCTTC.

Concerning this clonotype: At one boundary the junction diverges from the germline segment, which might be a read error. The CDR3 sequence is CASSSVQGETF. CDR3 DNA: TGTGCCAGTAGCTCTGTACAGGGGGAGACCTTC. The chain joins TRBV11-2 to TRBJ1-2, with 8 nucleotides matching TRBD1. Germline lookup yields CDR1 SGHAT and CDR2 FQNNGV. CDR3 length equals 11 residues.

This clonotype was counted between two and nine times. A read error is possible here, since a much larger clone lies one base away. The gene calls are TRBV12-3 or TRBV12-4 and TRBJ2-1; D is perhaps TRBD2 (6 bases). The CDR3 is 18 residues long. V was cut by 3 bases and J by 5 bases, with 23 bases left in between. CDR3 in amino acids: CASSFAPLGGVTNNEQFF. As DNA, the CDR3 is TGTGCCAGCAGTTTTGCCCCCCTTGGCGGGGTGACCAACAATGAGCAGTTCTTC.

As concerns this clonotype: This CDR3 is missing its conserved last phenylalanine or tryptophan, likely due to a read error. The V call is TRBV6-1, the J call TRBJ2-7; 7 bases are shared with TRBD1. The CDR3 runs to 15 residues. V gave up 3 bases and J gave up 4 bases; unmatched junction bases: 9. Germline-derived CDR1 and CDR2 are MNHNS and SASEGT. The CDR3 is CASSERTGDEYEQYS. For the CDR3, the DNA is TGTGCCAGCAGTGAGCGGACAGGAGATGAATACGAGCAGTACTCC.

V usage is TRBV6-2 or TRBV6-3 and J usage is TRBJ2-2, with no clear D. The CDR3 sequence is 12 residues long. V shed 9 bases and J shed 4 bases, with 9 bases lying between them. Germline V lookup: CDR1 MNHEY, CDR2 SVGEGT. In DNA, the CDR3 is TGTGCCAGTTGGTGGGGCACCGGGGAGCTGTTTTTT. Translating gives CASWWGTGELFF.

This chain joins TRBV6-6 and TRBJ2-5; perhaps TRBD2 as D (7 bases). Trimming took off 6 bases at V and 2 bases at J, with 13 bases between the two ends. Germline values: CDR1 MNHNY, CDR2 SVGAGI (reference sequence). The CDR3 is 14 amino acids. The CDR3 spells CASRRGGEQETQYF. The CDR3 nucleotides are TGTGCCAGCAGAAGGGGGGGGGAACAAGAGACCCAGTACTTC.

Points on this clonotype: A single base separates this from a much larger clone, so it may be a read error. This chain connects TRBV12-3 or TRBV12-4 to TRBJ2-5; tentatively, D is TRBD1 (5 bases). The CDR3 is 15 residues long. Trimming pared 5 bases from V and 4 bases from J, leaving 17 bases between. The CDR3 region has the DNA TGTGCCAGCAGTCTAGGGGTCGGTGGCATAGAGACCCAGTACTTC. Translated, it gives CASSLGVGGIETQYF.

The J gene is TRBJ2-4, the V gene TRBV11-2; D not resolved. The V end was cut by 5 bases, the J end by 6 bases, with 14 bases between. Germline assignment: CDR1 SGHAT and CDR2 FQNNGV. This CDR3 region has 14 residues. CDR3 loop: CASSLVAATNIQYF. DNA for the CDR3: TGTGCCAGCAGCCTAGTAGCCGCTACAAACATTCAGTACTTC.

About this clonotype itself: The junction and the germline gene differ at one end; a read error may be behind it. The CDR3 nucleotides read TGCGTCAGCAGTGAGTTATATCCGAACACTGAGGCTTTCTTT. Translation gives CVSSELYPNTEAFF. This rearrangement joins TRBV10-2 to TRBJ1-1; D is undetermined. This CDR3 has 14 amino acids. Per the germline V gene, CDR1 is WSHSY and CDR2 is SAAADI.

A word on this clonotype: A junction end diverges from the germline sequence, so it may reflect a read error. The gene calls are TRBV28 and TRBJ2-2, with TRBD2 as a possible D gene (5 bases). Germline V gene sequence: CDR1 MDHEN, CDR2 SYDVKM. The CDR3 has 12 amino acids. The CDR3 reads CASSKRTGDLFF. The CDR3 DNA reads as TGTGCCAGCTCAAAAAGGACCGGGGATCTGTTTTTT.